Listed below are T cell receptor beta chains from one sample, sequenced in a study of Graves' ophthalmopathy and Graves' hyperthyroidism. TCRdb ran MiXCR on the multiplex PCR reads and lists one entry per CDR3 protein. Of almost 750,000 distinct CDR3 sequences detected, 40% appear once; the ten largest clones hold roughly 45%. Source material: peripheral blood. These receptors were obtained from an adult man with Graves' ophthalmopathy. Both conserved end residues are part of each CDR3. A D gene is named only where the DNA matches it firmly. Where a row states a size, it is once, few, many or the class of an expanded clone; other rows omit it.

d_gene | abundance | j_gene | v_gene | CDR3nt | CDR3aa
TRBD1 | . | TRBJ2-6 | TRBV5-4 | TGTGCCAGCAGCCAAGGGACAGCTAGCTCTGGGGCCAACGTCCTGACTTTC | CASSQGTASSGANVLTF
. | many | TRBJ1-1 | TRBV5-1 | TGCGCCAGCAGCTTGCTGGATGCTGGGGGCGAAGCTTTCTTT | CASSLLDAGGEAFF
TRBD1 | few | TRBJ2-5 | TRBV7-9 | TGTGCCAGCAGCAAAACAGGGGGCTCCTGGTACCAAGAGACCCAGTACTTC | CASSKTGGSWYQETQYF
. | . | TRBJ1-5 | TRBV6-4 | TGTGCCAGCAGCCAAGGCGGCAGGGGCAGTCAGCCCCAGCATTTT | CASSQGGRGSQPQHF
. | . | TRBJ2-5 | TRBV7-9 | TGTGCCAGCAGCTTGGACGGGACATCTTTTCAAGAGACCCAGTACTTC | CASSLDGTSFQETQYF
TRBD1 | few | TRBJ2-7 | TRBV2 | TGTGCCAGCAGTGCTGTCGGGACAGGAACCTACGAGCAGTACTTC | CASSAVGTGTYEQYF
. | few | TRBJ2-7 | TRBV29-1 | TGCAGTGCTAGCACTGTGAACTCCTACGAGCAGTACTTC | CSASTVNSYEQYF
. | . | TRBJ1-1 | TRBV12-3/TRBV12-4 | TGTGCCAGCAGTTTATTGGTCAGTAAGAACACTGAAGCTTTCTTT | CASSLLVSKNTEAFF
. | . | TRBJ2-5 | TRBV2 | TGTGCCAGCAGAAATACTTTTACTCAAGAGACCCAGTACTTC | CASRNTFTQETQYF
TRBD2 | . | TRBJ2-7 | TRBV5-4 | TGTGCCAGCAGCCCGACTAGCGTAGTGAACGAGCAGTACTTC | CASSPTSVVNEQYF
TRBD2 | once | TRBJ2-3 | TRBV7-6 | TGTGCCAGCAGCACAAGCCCGGGGGGGAAGCAGTATTTT | CASSTSPGGKQYF
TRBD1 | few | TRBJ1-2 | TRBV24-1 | TGCGCCAGCAGCCTAGGGGACAGAGATAACTATGGCTACACCTTC | CASSLGDRDNYGYTF
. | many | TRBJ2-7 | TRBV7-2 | TGTGCCAGCAGCTTCGGGATCCAGGCCTACGAGCAGTACTTC | CASSFGIQAYEQYF
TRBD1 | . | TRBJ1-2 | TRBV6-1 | TGTGCCAGCAGTGCGCCGGGACAGGGCCTCTATGGCTACACCTTC | CASSAPGQGLYGYTF
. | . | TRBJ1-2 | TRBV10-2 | TGCGCCAGCAGTGAGTCCAGGAGGGTTTATGGCTACACCTTC | CASSESRRVYGYTF
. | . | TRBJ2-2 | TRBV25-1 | TGTGCCAGCAGTTACGAGGTTGTCGGGGAGCTGTTTTTT | CASSYEVVGELFF
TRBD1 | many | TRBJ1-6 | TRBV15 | TGTGCCACCAGCAGAGGGGGACAGGGGGCTTTACCCCTCCACTTT | CATSRGGQGALPLHF
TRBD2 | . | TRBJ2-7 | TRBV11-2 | TGTGCCAGCAGAGAACTAGCGGGAGGCGAGCAGTACTTC | CASRELAGGEQYF
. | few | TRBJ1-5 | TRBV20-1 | TGCAGTGCTAGAGATCAAAACACTCAGCCCCAGCATTTT | CSARDQNTQPQHF
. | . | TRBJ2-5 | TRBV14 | TGTGCCAGCAGCCAAGATTTGGCAGTCACGGAGACCCAGTACTTC | CASSQDLAVTETQYF